This T cell receptor (beta chain) stems from a study of blood T cell repertoires in COVID-19. Looking at the study overall: Sites in the United States, Italy and Spain provided acute and convalescent COVID-19 samples.

Participants were aged about 18 to 89 years from 20 to 30 US areas. Original analysis: Quantification of nucleated cells was approximated via reference gene primer amplification. This table comes from immunoSEQ multiplex PCR, and its TCRdb copy is limited to in-frame clones, with some not included. D and trimming were read from the DNA, whereas the V and J calls and clone size are those reported in that table. The sample lists around 320,000 clones, around 90% occurring once. About this clone: The junction differs from germline at one of its ends, possibly a read error.

The CDR3 runs 13 residues. Germline-derived CDR1 and CDR2 are SSHAT and FNYEAQ (reference sequence). This chain joins TRBV7-7 and TRBJ1-1, with D uncertain. The specimen was PBMCs or T cells enriched from blood (not recorded which). The sequence was obtained from a woman aged 18-29 years with acute COVID-19. Written as DNA, the CDR3 is TGTGCTAGCAGCCTGGAGGAGAACACTGAAGCTTTCTTT. This translates into CASSLEENTEAFF.